Below are 18 T cell receptor beta chains sequenced from a single sample in a study of TIL therapy for anti-PD-1-resistant metastatic lung cancer. Sequencing used immunoSEQ v3. Only in-frame clones appear in the TCRdb table, and some are missing; sequencing was by immunoSEQ multiplex PCR. The sample gives about 47,000 clones, approximately 86% of which show up once; around 5% is in the top ten. Time point indicated: pre-treatment sample, taken before nivolumab and TIL therapy. The material was blood, obtained at baseline. The receptors were gathered from a person between 30 and 80 years old with non-small cell lung cancer.

The rearrangement joins TRBV6-5 to TRBJ2-7; 8 nucleotides agree with TRBD2. This CDR3 comprises 13 residues. CDR1 and CDR2 from the germline V gene are MNHEY and SVGAGI. The CDR3 here is CAGRGTGGSEQYF. The CDR3 DNA follows: TGTGCTGGTAGAGGGACGGGGGGGAGCGAGCAGTACTTC.

CDR3 coding DNA: TGTGCCAGCAGCACGACAGGCGGTGGCACCGGGGAGCTGTTTTTT. Protein product: CASSTTGGGTGELFF. The V gene is TRBV11-2, the J gene TRBJ2-2; D might be TRBD1 (6 bases). The CDR3 runs to 15 residues. Trimming pared 5 bases from V and 4 bases from J, leaving 14 bases between. Germline V lookup: CDR1 SGHAT, CDR2 FQNNGV.

This chain uses TRBV3-1 (or the pseudogene TRBV3-2) with TRBJ2-7; 7 bases agree with TRBD2. This CDR3 region has 19 residues. V lost 0 bases to trimming and J lost 3 bases; unmatched junction nucleotides: 17. Germline CDR1 is LGHDT and CDR2 is YNNKEL (reference sequence). CDR3 residues: CASSQDQGEAGEADYEQYF. The CDR3 region has the DNA TGTGCCAGCAGCCAAGATCAAGGGGAGGCGGGAGAGGCGGACTACGAGCAGTACTTC.

The chain is built from TRBV19 and TRBJ2-7; 9 bases fit TRBD1. Trimming removed 5 bases from V and 1 base from J; junction bases left unmatched: 3. The CDR3 is 14 amino acids. CDR1 is LNHDA, CDR2 SQIVND, per germline (reference sequence). CDR3 coding DNA: TGTGCCAGTAGTCGGGACAGGGATTCCTACGAGCAGTACTTC. Residues: CASSRDRDSYEQYF.

V is TRBV19 and J is TRBJ1-1; possibly TRBD1 for D (5 bases). The germline V gene has CDR1 LNHDA and CDR2 SQIVND (reference sequence). The CDR3 is 13 residues long. Trimming cost V 3 bases and J 4 bases, with 9 bases left between them. CDR3 sequence reads: CASSIHGATEAFF. The CDR3, as DNA: TGTGCCAGTAGTATTCACGGGGCCACTGAAGCTTTCTTT. Complete variable domain (other parts from reference TRBV19 and TRBJ1-1): DGGITQSPKYLFRKEGQNVTLSCEQNLNHDAMYWYRQDPGQGLRLIYYSQIVNDFQKGDIAEGYSVSREKKESFPLTVTSAQKNPTAFYLCASSIHGATEAFFGQGTRLTVV.

The chain uses TRBV18 and TRBJ1-4; no firm D call. CDR1 is KGHSH and CDR2 is LQKENI in the germline V gene. This CDR3 contains 16 residues. The V end was cut by 3 bases, the J end by 4 bases, with 15 bases between. As DNA, the CDR3 is TGTGCCAGCTCACCCCTTTCCGAGACCCTTAATGAAAAACTGTTTTTT. Protein product: CASSPLSETLNEKLFF.

The chain links TRBV30 to TRBJ2-7; the match to TRBD2 covers 11 bases. The V gene end was trimmed by 5 bases and the J gene end by 6 bases; junction bases not matched to a gene: 9. Germline CDR1 and CDR2: GTSNPN and SVGIG (reference sequence). The CDR3 totals 14 residues. The CDR3 bases are TGTGCCTGGGCCCGACTAGCGGGGAGAGGCGAGCAGTACTTC. Translating gives CAWARLAGRGEQYF.

This chain connects TRBV14 to TRBJ2-1, with D perhaps given as TRBD1 or TRBD2 (5 bases each). Trimming pared 3 bases from V and 9 bases from J, leaving 12 bases between. The V gene's germline CDR1 is SGHDN and CDR2 FVKESK. The CDR3 length is 13 residues. This CDR3 is CASSHIPGSEQFF. For the CDR3, the DNA is TGTGCCAGCAGCCATATACCAGGGAGTGAGCAGTTCTTC.

This clone came up once. This chain links TRBV18 with TRBJ1-1; perhaps TRBD1 as D (5 bases). This CDR3 has 14 residues. Germline assignment: CDR1 KGHSH and CDR2 LQKENI. Trimming removed 1 base at V and 4 bases at J, with 10 bases between. CDR3 bases: TGTGCCAGCTCACCACTTGGGGGTAGCACTGAAGCTTTCTTT. This translates into CASSPLGGSTEAFF.

This clone was detected once. The J gene is TRBJ2-1, the V gene TRBV2; 9 bases are shared with TRBD2. The V segment lost 8 bases and the J segment 4 bases; nucleotides outside the gene matches: 6. This CDR3 spans 14 amino acids. CDR1 SNHLY and CDR2 FYNNEI come from the germline V gene. CDR3 DNA sequence: TGTGCCAGCGGCGGGACTAGCAGTTACAATGAGCAGTTCTTC. It encodes CASGGTSSYNEQFF.

The chain combines TRBV6-1 with TRBJ1-1; a weak D match, TRBD1 (5 bases). Looked up from germline, CDR1 is MNHNS and CDR2 is SASEGT. The CDR3 covers 15 residues. V shed 1 base and J shed 4 bases, with 13 bases lying between them. The CDR3: CASSEDGAPPTEAFF. The CDR3 nucleotides read TGTGCCAGCAGTGAAGACGGGGCCCCCCCCACTGAAGCTTTCTTT.

V usage is TRBV7-8 and J usage is TRBJ2-3, with D unclear. V was clipped by 0 bases and J by 0 bases, with 4 bases between them. The CDR3 is 14 amino acids. The germline V gene has CDR1 SGHVS and CDR2 FQNEAQ. CDR3 nucleotides: TGTGCCAGCAGCTTAGCGGCGAGCACAGATACGCAGTATTTT. This gives the protein CASSLAASTDTQYF.

This clone was detected only once. The chain recombines TRBV9 with TRBJ2-1, with D unclear. Looked up from germline, CDR1 is SGDLS and CDR2 is YYNGEE. There are 15 residues in the CDR3. The V end lost 0 bases, the J end lost 4 bases, and 11 bases lay between the germline ends. CDR3 nucleotide sequence: TGTGCCAGCAGCGTAGGTAGCAGTCTATACAATGAGCAGTTCTTC. Encoded protein: CASSVGSSLYNEQFF.

This rearrangement joins TRBV7-2 to TRBJ2-7; 7 positions match TRBD1. The junction had 3 bases not matched to a gene; V was cut back by 1 base and J by 0 bases. Germline values: CDR1 SGHTA, CDR2 FQGNSA. The CDR3 has 15 residues. The CDR3 DNA reads as TGTGCCAGCAGCTTAGAGAGGGGGCTCTCCTACGAGCAGTACTTC. Its protein is CASSLERGLSYEQYF.

The V call is TRBV19, the J call TRBJ2-5, with 9 bases lining up with TRBD1. The CDR3 spans 15 residues. The germline V gene encodes CDR1 LNHDA and CDR2 SQIVND (reference sequence). Unmatched junction bases numbered 5, after V lost 4 bases and J lost 2 bases. Written as DNA, the CDR3 is TGTGCCAGTAGTACACAGGGGGCGGGTCAAGAGACCCAGTACTTC. It codes for CASSTQGAGQETQYF. The entire variable domain, with the rest obtained from reference TRBV19 and TRBJ2-5, is as follows: DGGITQSPKYLFRKEGQNVTLSCEQNLNHDAMYWYRQDPGQGLRLIYYSQIVNDFQKGDIAEGYSVSREKKESFPLTVTSAQKNPTAFYLCASSTQGAGQETQYFGPGTRLLVL.

This sequence joins TRBV29-1 and TRBJ1-5; 7 bases map to TRBD1. Germline CDR1 and CDR2: SQVTM and ANQGSEA. This CDR3 has 16 amino acids. Unmatched junction bases numbered 12, after V lost 4 bases and J lost 3 bases. In nucleotides, the CDR3 is TGCAGCGTTGGCCATACCGGGACAGTGAACAATCAGCCCCAGCATTTT. It codes for CSVGHTGTVNNQPQHF.

This chain uses TRBV6-2 or TRBV6-3 with TRBJ2-4; D unresolved. Per germline, CDR1 MNHEY and CDR2 SVGEGT. There are 13 residues in the CDR3. V lost 2 bases to trimming and J lost 6 bases, with 8 bases between them. CDR3 nucleotides: TGTGCCAGCAGTTACCTTTCAGCAAACATTCAGTACTTC. It translates to CASSYLSANIQYF.

The chain links TRBV29-1 to TRBJ1-1; D is ambiguous. V was pared by 4 bases and J by 1 base, with 10 bases between. Germline-derived CDR1 and CDR2 are SQVTM and ANQGSEA. The CDR3 spans 13 residues. In nucleotides, the CDR3 is TGCAGCGTTGCCGGGAGAGGGAACACTGAAGCTTTCTTT. It yields the protein CSVAGRGNTEAFF.